This T cell receptor beta chain was observed in a study of blood T cell repertoires in COVID-19. Whole-study context: Researchers got acute and convalescent COVID-19 samples from the United States, Italy and Spain. PBMCs, B-cell-depleted T cells, or T cells provided the cDNA or gDNA that made up the material.

The CDR3 has 16 residues. V lost 2 bases and J 6 bases, leaving 17 bases between the germline ends. Germline values: CDR1 MNHNY, CDR2 SVGAGI (reference sequence). Original data processing: Using reference gene primer amplification, nucleated cell counts were estimated. Clones were read by immunoSEQ multiplex PCR, and TCRdb kept only the in-frame ones, dropping some. That table furnishes V, J and clone size, whereas the DNA furnished D and trimming. The data hold tens of thousands of clones, with 85% to 90% observed a single time. The TCR originated in a human donor with active COVID-19. The donor label of this sample is uncertain. This chain joins TRBV6-6 and TRBJ1-5; D unresolved. The specimen was peripheral blood. In DNA form, the CDR3 reads TGTGCCAGCAGTTACAGGGTCCCCGATCGGGGTCAGCCCCAGCATTTT. This encodes CASSYRVPDRGQPQHF.